This entry lists 18 T cell receptor beta chains sequenced from one sample in a study of cytomegalovirus exposure and HLA in healthy donors. PCR amplification relied on 60 Vbeta primers (plus 13 Jbeta primers). Using immunoSEQ multiplex PCR, the repertoire was profiled, and TCRdb retains in-frame clones only, with some absent. The table includes 73,000 or so clones, around 72% detected once. The sequencing sample was made of PBMCs. These receptors were collected from a woman aged 40 to 50 in good health and CMV-seropositive.

This clone was detected only once. The rearrangement joins TRBV9 to TRBJ1-1, with no clear D. The germline CDR1 and CDR2 sequences are SGDLS and YYNGEE. The CDR3 spans 14 residues. V lost 3 bases, J lost 1 base, and 10 bases lay in between. The chain's CDR3 is CASSAQTANTEAFF. Written as DNA, the CDR3 is TGTGCCAGCAGCGCACAGACGGCGAACACTGAAGCTTTCTTT. Based on the CDR3 plus reference TRBV9 and TRBJ1-1, the full variable domain is DSGVTQTPKHLITATGQRVTLRCSPRSGDLSVYWYQQSLDQGLQFLIQYYNGEERAKGNILERFSAQQFPDLHSELNLSSLELGDSALYFCASSAQTANTEAFFGQGTRLTVV.

V gene TRBV6-6 combines with J gene TRBJ2-1; 7 nucleotides agree with TRBD1. Per the germline V gene, CDR1 is MNHNY and CDR2 is SVGAGI (reference sequence). J was trimmed by 2 bases and V by 7 bases; bases with no gene match: 5. There are 14 residues in the CDR3. CDR3 coding DNA: TGTGCCAGCATTTCGAGGGGGCCCTACAATGAGCAGTTCTTC. Residues: CASISRGPYNEQFF.

The V call is TRBV6-5, the J call TRBJ2-7, with a possible D match to TRBD2 (6 bases). Germline lookup yields CDR1 MNHEY and CDR2 SVGAGI. CDR3 length equals 14 residues. The germline V and J ends were trimmed by 6 bases and 2 bases, with 14 bases remaining between them. CDR3 sequence: CASSYGSRTYEQYF. The DNA for the CDR3 is TGTGCCAGCAGCTACGGGAGTCGGACCTACGAGCAGTACTTC.

This clone has more than one count but fewer than ten. The chain employs TRBV6-1 and TRBJ1-5, with a tentative D call TRBD1 (6 bases). The CDR3 contains 15 residues. Germline CDR1 reads MNHNS; CDR2 reads SASEGT. V lost 3 bases to trimming and J lost 3 bases, with 12 bases between them. The CDR3, as DNA: TGTGCCAGCAGTGACCAGGGGCGACTCAATCAGCCCCAGCATTTT. Translation: CASSDQGRLNQPQHF.

This clone was observed a single time. V and J are TRBV4-2 and TRBJ2-1; tentative D call: TRBD1 (5 bases). The germline V gene has CDR1 LGHNA and CDR2 YNFKEQ. The length of the CDR3 is 13 residues. V was shortened by 7 bases and J by 2 bases, with 9 bases between the two germline ends. The DNA of the CDR3 is TGTGCCAGCAAGCAGGGTGCCTACAATGAGCAGTTCTTC. Residues: CASKQGAYNEQFF.

The chain is built from TRBV6-1 and TRBJ2-7; 9 nucleotides align to TRBD2. Germline V gene sequence: CDR1 MNHNS, CDR2 SASEGT. The CDR3 loop spans 15 amino acids. The V gene end was trimmed by 2 bases and the J gene end by 2 bases; junction bases not matched to a gene: 4. The CDR3 loop reads CASSEWGLAAYEQYF. CDR3 in DNA: TGTGCCAGCAGTGAATGGGGACTAGCAGCCTACGAGCAGTACTTC.

The CDR3 is CASSFGDRAYNEQFF. CDR3 DNA: TGTGCCAGCAGCTTCGGGGACAGGGCATACAATGAGCAGTTCTTC. This chain connects TRBV7-2 to TRBJ2-1, with 9 bases fitting TRBD1. The germline V gene has CDR1 SGHTA and CDR2 FQGNSA. Trimming at V came to 3 bases and at J to 4 bases, leaving 4 bases not matched to a gene. The CDR3 length is 15 residues. The entire variable domain, with the rest obtained from reference TRBV7-2 and TRBJ2-1, is as follows: GAGVSQSPSNKVTEKGKDVELRCDPISGHTALYWYRQSLGQGLEFLIYFQGNSAPDKSGLPSDRFSAERTGGSVSTLTIQRTQQEDSAVYLCASSFGDRAYNEQFFGPGTRLTVL.

This clone was seen only a few times. V usage is TRBV18 and J usage is TRBJ2-5; TRBD1 matches 9 bases. Trimming removed 2 bases from V and 2 bases from J; junction bases left unmatched: 6. CDR1 is KGHSH, CDR2 LQKENI, per germline. This CDR3 has 16 amino acids. The CDR3 loop reads CASSPSGQGSQETQYF. Here the CDR3 DNA reads TGTGCCAGCTCACCATCGGGACAGGGATCTCAAGAGACCCAGTACTTC.

The chain couples TRBV19 to TRBJ1-5; TRBD1 matches at 8 bases. This CDR3 region has 16 residues. The J segment lost 4 bases and the V segment lost 7 bases, leaving 12 bases of the junction unmatched. The V gene's germline CDR1 is LNHDA and CDR2 SQIVND (reference sequence). The CDR3 here is CASTIAGTGFNQPQHF. The CDR3 nucleotides are TGTGCCAGTACCATTGCCGGGACAGGCTTTAATCAGCCCCAGCATTTT.

This chain joins TRBV7-2 and TRBJ1-2; no firm D call. V was trimmed by 4 bases and J by 4 bases, leaving 4 bases between them. CDR1 SGHTA and CDR2 FQGNSA come from the germline V gene. The CDR3 has 11 amino acids. CDR3 residues: CASSSSYGYTF. The DNA of the CDR3 is TGTGCCAGCAGCTCGAGCTATGGCTACACCTTC.

This chain connects TRBV18 to TRBJ1-1; the match to TRBD1 covers 7 bases. Looked up from germline, CDR1 is KGHSH and CDR2 is LQKENI. Trimming removed 6 bases from V and 1 base from J; junction bases left unmatched: 5. The CDR3 runs to 14 residues. The CDR3 region has the DNA TGTGCCAGCTCCCGGGGACAGACGAACACTGAAGCTTTCTTT. Encoded protein: CASSRGQTNTEAFF.

The rearrangement links TRBV29-1 to TRBJ1-4; D unclear. CDR3 length equals 13 residues. Trimming took off 2 bases at V and 5 bases at J, with 9 bases between the two ends. Germline V CDR1 and CDR2: SQVTM, ANQGSEA. The DNA for the CDR3 is TGCAGCGTTGAACCAGTCCTGAATGAAAAACTGTTTTTT. As protein: CSVEPVLNEKLFF.

The chain couples TRBV29-1 to TRBJ2-5, with D perhaps matching TRBD2 (6 bases). Looked up from germline, CDR1 is SQVTM and CDR2 is ANQGSEA. This CDR3 is built from 12 residues. Deletions cut 4 bases from V and 4 bases from J, with 10 bases between. CDR3 loop: CSVVAVGETQYF. The CDR3 DNA reads as TGCAGCGTTGTAGCGGTGGGAGAGACCCAGTACTTC.

J is TRBJ1-6 and V is TRBV7-2, with D perhaps matching TRBD1 (6 bases). The CDR3 consists of 13 residues. V lost 1 base to trimming and J lost 15 bases, with 13 bases between them. Germline V gene sequence: CDR1 SGHTA, CDR2 FQGNSA. In nucleotides, the CDR3 is TGTGCCAGCAGCTTAGACCACGGACAGTTCCTCCACTTT. Translated, it gives CASSLDHGQFLHF.

V usage is TRBV7-2 and J usage is TRBJ1-2, with a tentative D call TRBD1 (5 bases). The CDR3 covers 11 residues. The V and J ends lost 5 bases and 8 bases respectively, with 9 bases between them. Germline V gives CDR1 SGHTA, CDR2 FQGNSA. In DNA form, the CDR3 reads TGTGCCAGCAGCACCGGGGGAGGCTACACCTTC. Amino acid sequence: CASSTGGGYTF.

CDR3 sequence reads: CASSLRAGAVGEQFF. The DNA of the CDR3 is TGTGCCAGCAGCTTACGTGCGGGAGCGGTGGGTGAGCAGTTCTTC. This chain joins TRBV11-3 and TRBJ2-1; TRBD2 aligns across 7 bases. There are 15 residues in the CDR3. Germline CDR1 is SGHNT and CDR2 is YENEEA. V lost 2 bases and J lost 9; bases outside the gene matches: 10.

The chain couples TRBV6-1 to TRBJ2-1; 8 bases are shared with TRBD2. Germline V gene lookup returns CDR1 MNHNS and CDR2 SASEGT. Unmatched junction bases numbered 12, after V lost 4 bases and J lost 4 bases. The CDR3 extends over 17 amino acids. CDR3 coding DNA: TGTGCCAGCAGTGGAATCGGGCGGGGGGTTAAATACAATGAGCAGTTCTTC. It yields the protein CASSGIGRGVKYNEQFF.

The chain has TRBV21-1 and TRBJ1-5; the table assigns TRBD1, which was not confirmed against the DNA. TRBV21-1 is deemed a pseudogene. The CDR3 length is 15 residues. The CDR3, as DNA: TGTGCCAGCAGCCTAACAGGGGTGACGAATCAGCCCCAGCATTTT. The encoded protein is CASSLTGVTNQPQHF.